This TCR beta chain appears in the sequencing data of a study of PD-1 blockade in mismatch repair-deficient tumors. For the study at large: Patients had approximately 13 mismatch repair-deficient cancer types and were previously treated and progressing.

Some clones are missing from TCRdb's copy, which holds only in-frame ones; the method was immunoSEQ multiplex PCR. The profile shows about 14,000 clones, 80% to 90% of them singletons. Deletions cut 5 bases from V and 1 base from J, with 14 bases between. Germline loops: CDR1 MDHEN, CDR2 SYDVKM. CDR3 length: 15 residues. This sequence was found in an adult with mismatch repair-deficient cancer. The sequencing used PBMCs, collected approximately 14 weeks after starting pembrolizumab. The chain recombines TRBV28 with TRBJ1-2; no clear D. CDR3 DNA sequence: TGTGCCAGCAGTCGCCCAGGAATTAATAACTATGGCTACACCTTC. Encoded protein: CASSRPGINNYGYTF.